This entry lists 21 T cell receptor beta chains sequenced from one sample in a study of T cells expressing NK-cell markers. TCRdb processed the 5' RACE reads again and assigns one entry to each CDR3 protein, with no DNA. This sample contains 200,000 to 300,000 distinct CDR3 sequences. The sequencing sample was made of blood T cells: a sorted CD56 or NKG2C T cell subset, CD4+ or CD8+ T cells, or bulk PBMC T cells (not recorded which). The receptor set was obtained from a man aged 18 to 29 in good health.

This rearrangement joins TRBV29-1 to TRBJ2-5; TCRdb proposes TRBD1, but this gene call is untestable without DNA. Germline V CDR1 and CDR2: SQVTM, ANQGSEA. The CDR3 covers 13 residues. CDR3 region: CSGNTGGGETQYF.

The rearrangement links TRBV29-1 to TRBJ2-7. From germline, CDR1 is SQVTM and CDR2 ANQGSEA. The CDR3 spans 13 residues. The CDR3 region is CSVGGIATYEQYF.

The chain combines TRBV20-1 with TRBJ1-2. Germline CDR1 is DFQATT and CDR2 is SNEGSKA (reference sequence). The CDR3 consists of 15 residues. The CDR3 sequence: CSARPQGGKDYGYTF.

The V call is TRBV10-3, the J call TRBJ2-1; TCRdb reports TRBD1, a call that lacks DNA to check it against. From germline, CDR1 is ENHRY and CDR2 SYGVKD. The CDR3 has 15 amino acids. The CDR3 here is CAISARQGAYNEQFF.

The V and J genes are TRBV6-2 or TRBV6-3 and TRBJ2-5. CDR1 and CDR2 (germline): MNHEY, SVGEGT. The CDR3 is 12 residues long. The CDR3: CASSSFQETQYF.

The chain uses TRBV4-3 and TRBJ2-5; TCRdb names TRBD1, which stays unverified in the absence of DNA. Germline-derived CDR1 and CDR2 are LGHNA and YSLEER. This CDR3 has 15 amino acids. The CDR3 region is CASSQDLYRGETQYF.

The chain combines TRBV20-1 with TRBJ2-1; the TRBD2 assignment by TCRdb is unverifiable without DNA. CDR1 is DFQATT and CDR2 is SNEGSKA in the germline V gene (reference sequence). The CDR3 has 14 amino acids. CDR3 amino acids: CSARGVLDPNEQFF.

The chain recombines TRBV20-1 with TRBJ1-4; TCRdb's assignment of TRBD1 cannot be checked, as there is no DNA. The CDR3 has 13 residues. The germline CDR1 and CDR2 sequences are DFQATT and SNEGSKA (reference sequence). CDR3 sequence: CSAQQGAEEKLFF.

The chain recombines TRBV6-5 with TRBJ2-7; the TCRdb call, TRBD1, lacks DNA for checking. There are 11 residues in the CDR3. Germline V gene data show CDR1 as MNHEY and CDR2 as SVGAGI. CDR3 sequence: CAASGTYEQYF.

The chain uses TRBV12-3 or TRBV12-4 and TRBJ1-6. The CDR3 spans 15 residues. The CDR3 loop is CASSNRGLLNSPLHF.

The V gene is TRBV29-1, the J gene TRBJ2-1; no DNA is available, so the TRBD1 call from TCRdb remains unchecked. Germline V lookup: CDR1 SQVTM, CDR2 ANQGSEA. The CDR3 sequence is 11 residues long. The CDR3 region is CSVVGHNEQFF.

The chain is built from TRBV18 and TRBJ2-7; TCRdb's D call of TRBD1 is untestable without DNA. This CDR3 comprises 16 residues. Looked up from germline, CDR1 is KGHSH and CDR2 is LQKENI. The CDR3 protein is CASSPPVWGGNYEQYF. Variable domain in full (rest from reference TRBV18 and TRBJ2-7): NAGVMQNPRHLVRRRGQEARLRCSPMKGHSHVYWYRQLPEEGLKFMVYLQKENIIDESGMPKERFSAEFPKEGPSILRIQQVVRGDSAAYFCASSPPVWGGNYEQYFGPGTRLTVT.

The rearrangement uses TRBV6-5 and TRBJ1-2. Per the germline V gene, CDR1 is MNHEY and CDR2 is SVGAGI. This CDR3 region has 11 residues. The CDR3 is CASKSPYGYTF.

The chain couples TRBV12-3 or TRBV12-4 to TRBJ2-1; TCRdb picks TRBD2, but there is no DNA to check that call. This CDR3 has 14 amino acids. CDR3 residues: CASTTSGLGNEQFF.

J is TRBJ2-1 and V is TRBV20-1; the D call from TCRdb, TRBD2, cannot be confirmed without DNA. In germline, CDR1 is DFQATT, CDR2 SNEGSKA (reference sequence). The CDR3 has 14 amino acids. The chain's CDR3 is CSAHGTREWNEQFF.

This chain joins TRBV7-3 and TRBJ2-1; TCRdb outputs TRBD1, but without DNA this stays unchecked. CDR1 and CDR2 from the germline V gene are SGHTA and FQGTGA. The CDR3 is 18 amino acids. The CDR3 region is CASSLNGGGSGTRNEQFF.

The chain couples TRBV20-1 to TRBJ2-5; TCRdb selects TRBD2, and the lack of DNA leaves this call unchecked. The CDR3 length is 13 residues. Per the germline V gene, CDR1 is DFQATT and CDR2 is SNEGSKA (reference sequence). The CDR3 reads CSARGQREETQYF.

This sequence joins TRBV2 and TRBJ1-1. The CDR3 has 14 residues. CDR1 SNHLY and CDR2 FYNNEI come from the germline V gene. CDR3 amino acids: CASSVEARNTEAFF.

This CDR3 is CASSETKGGGELFF. The chain joins TRBV6-1 to TRBJ2-2; TCRdb returns TRBD2, unconfirmable since there is no DNA. The CDR3 is made up of 14 amino acids. From germline, CDR1 is MNHNS and CDR2 SASEGT.

This chain joins TRBV20-1 and TRBJ2-1. Germline V gives CDR1 DFQATT, CDR2 SNEGSKA (reference sequence). The CDR3 covers 14 residues. CDR3 sequence reads: CSAQAGSSYNEQFF.

This chain uses TRBV12-3 or TRBV12-4 with TRBJ2-1. CDR3 length equals 13 residues. CDR3: CASSPRSYNEQFF.